Below, 22 T cell receptor beta chains from the same sample are listed, as sequenced in a study of siplizumab effects on memory and regulatory T cells. TCRdb's copy holds only in-frame clones and misses some; the assay was immunoSEQ multiplex PCR. The sample includes 50,000 to 70,000 clones, around 96% of them seen just once. Sequenced: naive CD8+ T cells sorted from blood. The receptors derive from a human donor in good health.

The chain is built from TRBV11-3 and TRBJ2-1; 13 bases map to TRBD2. Germline V lookup: CDR1 SGHNT, CDR2 YENEEA. This CDR3 spans 15 amino acids. J was trimmed by 5 bases and V by 4 bases; bases with no gene match: 2. The CDR3 loop reads CASSSGLAGDNEQFF. CDR3 in DNA: TGTGCCAGCAGCTCCGGACTAGCGGGGGACAATGAGCAGTTCTTC.

This clone was counted a single time. The genes are TRBV6-5 and TRBJ2-3, with D tentatively TRBD2 (5 bases). CDR1 is MNHEY, CDR2 SVGAGI, per germline. The CDR3 consists of 14 residues. V lost 2 bases and J 2 bases, leaving 8 bases between the germline ends. In nucleotides, the CDR3 is TGTGCCAGCAGTTACGGGAGTTCCACAGATACGCAGTATTTT. Translation gives CASSYGSSTDTQYF.

The V gene is TRBV9, the J gene TRBJ2-2; D unresolved. Germline V gene data show CDR1 as SGDLS and CDR2 as YYNGEE. The CDR3 is made up of 13 amino acids. Trimming shortened V by 4 bases and J by 6 bases, and 10 bases separated the two germline ends. The CDR3 region is CASSPGSPGELFF. CDR3 in DNA: TGTGCCAGCAGCCCCGGGTCCCCCGGGGAGCTGTTTTTT.

The chain employs TRBV25-1 and TRBJ2-1, with D perhaps TRBD1 (7 bases). The germline V gene encodes CDR1 MGHDK and CDR2 SYGVNS. Trimming took 1 base from V and 3 from J, leaving 13 bases between them. This CDR3 contains 16 residues. CDR3 coding DNA: TGTGCCAGCAGTGAATTACTAGCAGGGGGCTACAATGAGCAGTTCTTC. Translated, it gives CASSELLAGGYNEQFF. The full variable domain, rest sourced from reference TRBV25-1 and TRBJ2-1, is EADIYQTPRYLVIGTGKKITLECSQTMGHDKMYWYQQDPGMELHLIHYSYGVNSTEKGDLSSESTVSRIRTEHFPLTLESARPSHTSQYLCASSELLAGGYNEQFFGPGTRLTVL.

The chain has TRBV25-1 and TRBJ1-2; a possible D gene is TRBD1 (6 bases). CDR1 and CDR2 (germline): MGHDK, SYGVNS. Trimming removed 4 bases from V and 0 bases from J, with 18 bases in between. The CDR3 is 17 residues long. The CDR3 DNA follows: TGTGCCAGCAGTGCCCAGGGGACCTATCTAGCTAACTATGGCTACACCTTC. Translation gives CASSAQGTYLANYGYTF.

DNA for the CDR3: TGTGCCAGTACCCTGACAGGTCAAGAGACCCAGTACTTC. Translated: CASTLTGQETQYF. The chain recombines TRBV19 with TRBJ2-5; D is possibly TRBD1 (6 bases). V was shortened by 7 bases and J by 2 bases, with 11 bases between the two germline ends. CDR1 and CDR2 (germline): LNHDA, SQIVND (reference sequence). This CDR3 region has 13 residues.

The V gene is TRBV9, the J gene TRBJ1-5; unclear D gene. The length of the CDR3 is 13 residues. V lost 0 bases to trimming and J lost 4 bases, with 5 bases between them. Germline loops: CDR1 SGDLS, CDR2 YYNGEE. CDR3 residues: CASSVDINQPQHF. Written as DNA, the CDR3 is TGTGCCAGCAGCGTAGATATAAATCAGCCCCAGCATTTT. The whole variable domain, remainder taken from reference TRBV9 and TRBJ1-5, is DSGVTQTPKHLITATGQRVTLRCSPRSGDLSVYWYQQSLDQGLQFLIQYYNGEERAKGNILERFSAQQFPDLHSELNLSSLELGDSALYFCASSVDINQPQHFGDGTRLSIL.

V usage is TRBV5-8 and J usage is TRBJ1-2, with D uncertain. The CDR3 has 17 amino acids. The V end lost 6 bases, the J end lost 2 bases, and 23 bases lay between the germline ends. Germline V lookup: CDR1 SGHTS, CDR2 YDEGEE. CDR3 DNA: TGTGCCAGCACCCAATCGAGTGGGTACCCTTACAACTATGGCTACACCTTC. Its translation is CASTQSSGYPYNYGYTF.

The chain couples TRBV11-2 to TRBJ1-2; D ambiguous. V was trimmed by 5 bases and J by 0 bases, leaving 13 bases between them. The length of the CDR3 is 15 residues. Germline V CDR1 and CDR2: SGHAT, FQNNGV. Here the CDR3 DNA reads TGTGCCAGCAGCCACTGGGAACAGTCTAACTATGGCTACACCTTC. Translating it yields CASSHWEQSNYGYTF.

The chain recombines TRBV4-1 with TRBJ1-4; no definite D call. Trimming removed 11 bases from V and 4 bases from J, with 11 bases in between. The CDR3 has 12 amino acids. Germline V lookup: CDR1 MGHRA, CDR2 YSYEKL. The CDR3 spells CAAGYGNEKLFF. The CDR3 region has the DNA TGCGCCGCCGGGTACGGTAATGAAAAACTGTTTTTT.

The sample holds a few counts of this clone. This CDR3 is CALTGGGLNEQFF. The DNA for the CDR3 is TGTGCCTTAACAGGGGGCGGGCTCAATGAGCAGTTCTTC. The gene calls are TRBV30 and TRBJ2-1; 9 nucleotides match TRBD1. The V segment lost 7 bases and the J segment 6 bases; nucleotides outside the gene matches: 7. The CDR3 has 13 amino acids. Germline values: CDR1 GTSNPN, CDR2 SVGIG (reference sequence).

The chain employs TRBV4-3 and TRBJ1-1; D is undetermined. The CDR3 extends over 15 amino acids. Germline V CDR1 and CDR2: LGHNA, YSLEER. The ends were cut back, 2 bases at V and 1 base at J, with 11 bases in the middle. The CDR3 bases are TGCGCCAGCAGCCAATATCATCGTCAGAACACTGAAGCTTTCTTT. This gives the protein CASSQYHRQNTEAFF.

This clone has a single count. The chain links TRBV27 to TRBJ2-3, with TRBD2 identical over 15 bases. In germline, CDR1 is MNHEY, CDR2 SMNVEV (reference sequence). The J segment lost 2 bases and the V segment lost 8 bases, leaving 8 bases of the junction unmatched. The CDR3 spans 17 residues. The CDR3 here is CASSSGTSGGSTDTQYF. The CDR3 DNA follows: TGTGCCAGCTCCTCCGGGACTAGCGGGGGGTCCACAGATACGCAGTATTTT.

This chain connects TRBV7-9 to TRBJ2-3; tentative D call: TRBD2 (7 bases). Germline V lookup: CDR1 SEHNR, CDR2 FQNEAQ (reference sequence). V shed 4 bases and J shed 5 bases, with 16 bases lying between them. The CDR3 loop spans 15 amino acids. For the CDR3, the DNA is TGTGCCAGCAGCTGGGTCTGGGGGGGCAAAGATACGCAGTATTTT. Translation: CASSWVWGGKDTQYF.

The chain has TRBV12-5 and TRBJ1-2, with 8 bases identical to TRBD1. Trimming cost V 6 bases and J 4 bases; bases outside gene matches: 10. The germline CDR1 and CDR2 sequences are LGHNT and FRNRAP. There are 15 residues in the CDR3. CDR3 residues: CASGGAGTGFYGYTF. The CDR3 DNA follows: TGTGCTAGTGGAGGCGCCGGGACAGGATTCTATGGCTACACCTTC.

This rearrangement joins TRBV30 to TRBJ2-5; perhaps TRBD2 as D (5 bases). The CDR3 is 14 amino acids. The V and J ends lost 2 bases and 5 bases respectively, with 15 bases between them. The germline V gene encodes CDR1 GTSNPN and CDR2 SVGIG (reference sequence). The CDR3 sequence: CAWSLTLGPETQYF. DNA for the CDR3: TGTGCCTGGAGTTTGACACTAGGTCCGGAGACCCAGTACTTC.

V gene TRBV7-2 combines with J gene TRBJ1-4; D call uncertain. The CDR3 loop spans 14 amino acids. The V end lost 1 base, the J end lost 4 bases, and 7 bases lay between the germline ends. Germline values: CDR1 SGHTA, CDR2 FQGNSA. CDR3 sequence (DNA): TGTGCCAGCAGCTTAGTTTACCTTAATGAAAAACTGTTTTTT. It translates to CASSLVYLNEKLFF.

The count of this clone is one. This sequence joins TRBV27 and TRBJ1-2; the match to TRBD1 covers 9 bases. CDR3 length equals 13 residues. With 7 bases clipped from V and 4 bases from J, the junction kept 4 bases outside the gene matches. Germline CDR1 reads MNHEY; CDR2 reads SMNVEV (reference sequence). The CDR3 DNA reads as TGTGCCAGCAAACAGGGGGCCGGCTATGGCTACACCTTC. The encoded protein is CASKQGAGYGYTF.

The rearrangement links TRBV7-9 to TRBJ1-1, with no clear D. Between the trimmed V and J ends, which lost 6 bases and 3 bases, there was a span of 11 bases. CDR1 SEHNR and CDR2 FQNEAQ come from the germline V gene (reference sequence). The CDR3 spans 13 residues. CDR3: CASREDTYTEAFF. The CDR3 DNA follows: TGTGCCAGCAGGGAAGACACCTACACTGAAGCTTTCTTT. Filled out from reference TRBV7-9 and TRBJ1-1, the complete variable domain reads DTGVSQNPRHKITKRGQNVTFRCDPISEHNRLYWYRQTLGQGPEFLTYFQNEAQLEKSRLLSDRFSAERPKGSFSTLEIQRTEQGDSAMYLCASREDTYTEAFFGQGTRLTVV.

The gene calls are TRBV28 and TRBJ2-5; 11 bases are a match to TRBD2. Germline V gene lookup returns CDR1 MDHEN and CDR2 SYDVKM. This CDR3 region has 18 residues. V lost 3 bases, J lost 2 bases, and 11 bases stayed unmatched. The CDR3: CASSFSTTTSGAQETQYF. In DNA, the CDR3 is TGTGCCAGCAGTTTTTCCACGACGACTAGCGGGGCTCAAGAGACCCAGTACTTC.

This clone was observed once. The chain uses TRBV21-1 and TRBJ2-1; the DNA was not used to check the table's D call, TRBD2. TRBV21-1 represents a pseudogene. The CDR3 length is 13 residues. CDR3 in amino acids: CASSKAEDNEQFF. CDR3 coding DNA: TGTGCCAGCAGCAAAGCTGAGGACAATGAGCAGTTCTTC.

The chain carries TRBV21-1 and TRBJ2-7; the table assigns TRBD2, which was not confirmed against the DNA. TRBV21-1 is labeled a pseudogene. The CDR3 consists of 15 residues. Here the CDR3 reads CASSKEGETFYEQYF. For the CDR3, the DNA is TGTGCCAGCAGCAAAGAAGGAGAAACATTCTACGAGCAGTACTTC.